This TCR beta chain was profiled in a study of immune evolution from preneoplasia to lung adenocarcinoma. Points from the study as a whole: Clonality was highest in normal lung, lower in later-stage lesions apparently.

On this clone: The antigen is undetermined.

Data came from immunoSEQ multiplex PCR; TCRdb stores just in-frame clones and leaves some out. The table shows about 7,900 clones, with around 80% occurring only once. CDR1 and CDR2 from the germline V gene are DFQATT and SNEGSKA (reference sequence). The CDR3 has 11 amino acids. The ends were cut back, 6 bases at V and 5 bases at J, with 10 bases in the middle. Each case's diagnosis was confirmed by two pathologists on H&E. The chain links TRBV20-1 to TRBJ2-5; unclear D gene. The specimen sequenced was FFPE adjacent normal lung tissue. The sequence derives from a person in their 70s with lung adenocarcinoma. DNA of the CDR3: TGCAGTGCCCTGTTAGGGGAGACCCAGTACTTC. Translation gives CSALLGETQYF.